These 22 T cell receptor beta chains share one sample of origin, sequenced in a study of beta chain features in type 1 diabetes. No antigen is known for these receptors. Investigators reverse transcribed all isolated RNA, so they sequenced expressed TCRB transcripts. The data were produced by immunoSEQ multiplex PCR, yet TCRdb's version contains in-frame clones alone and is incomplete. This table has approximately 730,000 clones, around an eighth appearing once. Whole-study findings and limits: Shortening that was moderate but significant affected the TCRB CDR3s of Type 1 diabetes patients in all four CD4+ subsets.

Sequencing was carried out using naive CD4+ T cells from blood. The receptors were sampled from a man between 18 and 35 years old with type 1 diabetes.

In DNA, the CDR3 is TGTGCCAGCAGCCCCCGACTAGCGGGGGCCTACAATGAGCAGTTCTTC. Translating it yields CASSPRLAGAYNEQFF. This chain links TRBV7-2 with TRBJ2-1; 12 bases align to TRBD2. The CDR3 totals 16 residues. CDR1 and CDR2 (germline): SGHTA, FQGNSA. The V and J ends lost 5 bases and 2 bases, in that order; junction bases with no gene match: 4.

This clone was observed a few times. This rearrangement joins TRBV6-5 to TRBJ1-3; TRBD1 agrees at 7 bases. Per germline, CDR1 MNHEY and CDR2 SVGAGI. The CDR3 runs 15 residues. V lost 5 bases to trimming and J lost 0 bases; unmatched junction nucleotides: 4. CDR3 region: CASSPDRDSGNTIYF. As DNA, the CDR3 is TGTGCCAGCAGTCCCGACAGGGACTCTGGAAACACCATATATTTT.

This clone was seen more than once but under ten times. In nucleotides, the CDR3 is TGTGCCTGGAGTGCTCAGACAGGGCAAGGGGAAAAACTGTTTTTT. It specifies CAWSAQTGQGEKLFF. The chain links TRBV30 to TRBJ1-4, with 7 bases lining up with TRBD1. Germline loops: CDR1 GTSNPN, CDR2 SVGIG (reference sequence). This CDR3 spans 15 amino acids. V was clipped by 1 base and J by 8 bases; unmatched bases: 10.

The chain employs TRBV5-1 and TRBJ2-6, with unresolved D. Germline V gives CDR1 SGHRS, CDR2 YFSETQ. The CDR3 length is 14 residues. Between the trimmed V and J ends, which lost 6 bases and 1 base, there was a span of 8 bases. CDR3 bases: TGCGCCAGCACCATCGCTTCTGGGGCCAACGTCCTGACTTTC. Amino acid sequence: CASTIASGANVLTF.

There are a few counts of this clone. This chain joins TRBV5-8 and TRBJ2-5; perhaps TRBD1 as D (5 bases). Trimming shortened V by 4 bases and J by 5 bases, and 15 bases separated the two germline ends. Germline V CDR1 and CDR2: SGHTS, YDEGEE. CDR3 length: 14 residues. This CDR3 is CASSLQGVEETQYF. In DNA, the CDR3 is TGTGCCAGCAGCCTCCAAGGGGTTGAGGAGACCCAGTACTTC.

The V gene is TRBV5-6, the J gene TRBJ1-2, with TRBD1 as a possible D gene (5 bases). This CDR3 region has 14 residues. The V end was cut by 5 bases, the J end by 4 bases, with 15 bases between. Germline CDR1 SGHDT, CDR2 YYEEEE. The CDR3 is CASSRPTALYGYTF. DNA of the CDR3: TGTGCCAGCAGTAGACCGACAGCGCTCTATGGCTACACCTTC.

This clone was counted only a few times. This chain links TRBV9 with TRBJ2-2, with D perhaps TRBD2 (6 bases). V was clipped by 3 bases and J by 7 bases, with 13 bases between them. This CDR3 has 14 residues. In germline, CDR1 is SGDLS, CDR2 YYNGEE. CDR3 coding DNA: TGTGCCAGCAGCGACCGGGGGTGGAACGGGGAGCTGTTTTTT. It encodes CASSDRGWNGELFF.

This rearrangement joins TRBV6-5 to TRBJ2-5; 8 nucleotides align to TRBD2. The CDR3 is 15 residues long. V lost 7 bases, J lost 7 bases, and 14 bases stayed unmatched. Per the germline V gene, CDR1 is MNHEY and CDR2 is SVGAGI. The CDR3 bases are TGTGCCAGCACCCCGGGCGGGGGGCCGGGCGGGACCCAGTACTTC. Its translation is CASTPGGGPGGTQYF.

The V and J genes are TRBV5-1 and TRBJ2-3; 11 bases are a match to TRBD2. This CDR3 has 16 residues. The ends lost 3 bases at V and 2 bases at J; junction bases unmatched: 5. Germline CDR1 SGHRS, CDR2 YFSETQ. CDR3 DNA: TGCGCCAGCAGCTCAGGGACTAGCGGACCCACAGATACGCAGTATTTT. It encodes CASSSGTSGPTDTQYF.

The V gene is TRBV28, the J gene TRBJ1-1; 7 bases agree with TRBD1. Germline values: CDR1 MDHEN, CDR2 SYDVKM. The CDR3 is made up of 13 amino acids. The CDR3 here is CAGQDPMNTEAFF. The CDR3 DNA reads TGTGCTGGACAGGACCCGATGAACACTGAAGCTTTCTTT.

CDR3 sequence reads: CANLGTGGATEAFF. The CDR3, as DNA: TGTGCCAATCTCGGGACAGGGGGCGCGACTGAAGCTTTCTTT. This rearrangement joins TRBV2 to TRBJ1-1; 12 bases agree with TRBD1. The germline CDR1 and CDR2 sequences are SNHLY and FYNNEI. This CDR3 has 14 amino acids. Trimming removed 10 bases from V and 5 bases from J; junction bases left unmatched: 8.

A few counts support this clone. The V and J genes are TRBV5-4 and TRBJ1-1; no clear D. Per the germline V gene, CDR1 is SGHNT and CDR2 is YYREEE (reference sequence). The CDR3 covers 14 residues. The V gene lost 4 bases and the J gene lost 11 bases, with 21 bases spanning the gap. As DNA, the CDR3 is TGTGCCAGCAGCCACGGAAGTACGCAGGCCGCGGCTTTCTTT. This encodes CASSHGSTQAAAFF.

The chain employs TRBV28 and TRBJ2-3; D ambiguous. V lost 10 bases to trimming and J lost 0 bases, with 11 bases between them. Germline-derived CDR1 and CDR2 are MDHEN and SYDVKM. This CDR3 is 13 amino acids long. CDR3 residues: CATKKTSTDTQYF. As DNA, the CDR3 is TGTGCCACTAAAAAGACCAGCACAGATACGCAGTATTTT. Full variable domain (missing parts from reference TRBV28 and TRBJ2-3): DVKVTQSSRYLVKRTGEKVFLECVQDMDHENMFWYRQDPGLGLRLIYFSYDVKMKEKGDIPEGYSVSREKKERFSLILESASTNQTSMYLCATKKTSTDTQYFGPGTRLTVL.

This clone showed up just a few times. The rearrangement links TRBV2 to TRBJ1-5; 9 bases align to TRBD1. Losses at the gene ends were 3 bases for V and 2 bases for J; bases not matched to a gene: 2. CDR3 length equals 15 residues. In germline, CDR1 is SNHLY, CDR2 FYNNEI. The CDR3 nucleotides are TGTGCCAGCAGTGAGGACAGGGGAGGCAATCAGCCCCAGCATTTT. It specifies CASSEDRGGNQPQHF.

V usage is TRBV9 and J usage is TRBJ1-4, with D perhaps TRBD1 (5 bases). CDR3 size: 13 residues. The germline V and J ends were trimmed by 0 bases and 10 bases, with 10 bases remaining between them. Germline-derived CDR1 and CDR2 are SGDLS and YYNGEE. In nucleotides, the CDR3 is TGTGCCAGCAGCGTAGTTCCGGGGGGAAAACTGTTTTTT. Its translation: CASSVVPGGKLFF.

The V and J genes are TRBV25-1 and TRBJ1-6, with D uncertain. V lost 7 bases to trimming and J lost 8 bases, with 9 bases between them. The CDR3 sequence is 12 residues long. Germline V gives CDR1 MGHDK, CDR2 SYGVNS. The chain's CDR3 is CASTLGYSPLHF. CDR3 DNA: TGTGCCAGCACCCTCGGCTATTCACCCCTCCACTTT. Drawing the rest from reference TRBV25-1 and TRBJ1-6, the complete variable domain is EADIYQTPRYLVIGTGKKITLECSQTMGHDKMYWYQQDPGMELHLIHYSYGVNSTEKGDLSSESTVSRIRTEHFPLTLESARPSHTSQYLCASTLGYSPLHFGNGTRLTVT.

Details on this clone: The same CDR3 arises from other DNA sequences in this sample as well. CDR3 protein: CASSVGGTEAFF. As DNA, the CDR3 is TGTGCCAGCAGCGTAGGAGGTACCGAAGCTTTCTTT. The chain recombines TRBV9 with TRBJ1-1, with unresolved D. V lost 0 bases and J lost 8, with 8 bases in between. Germline CDR1 reads SGDLS; CDR2 reads YYNGEE. The CDR3 has 12 amino acids.

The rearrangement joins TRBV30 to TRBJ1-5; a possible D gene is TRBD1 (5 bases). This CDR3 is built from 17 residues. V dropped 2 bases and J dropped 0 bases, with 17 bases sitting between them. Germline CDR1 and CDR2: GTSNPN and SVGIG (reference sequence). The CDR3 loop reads CAWSRMKGTSSNQPQHF. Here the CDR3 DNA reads TGTGCCTGGAGTCGGATGAAGGGGACCTCTAGCAATCAGCCCCAGCATTTT.

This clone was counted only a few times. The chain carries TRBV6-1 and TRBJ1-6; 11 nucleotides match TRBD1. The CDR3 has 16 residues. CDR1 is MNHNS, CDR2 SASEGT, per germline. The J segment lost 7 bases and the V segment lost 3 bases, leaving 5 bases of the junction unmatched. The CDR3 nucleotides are TGTGCCAGCAGTGAGGACAGGGGGCGCGGGAATTCACCCCTCCACTTT. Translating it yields CASSEDRGRGNSPLHF.

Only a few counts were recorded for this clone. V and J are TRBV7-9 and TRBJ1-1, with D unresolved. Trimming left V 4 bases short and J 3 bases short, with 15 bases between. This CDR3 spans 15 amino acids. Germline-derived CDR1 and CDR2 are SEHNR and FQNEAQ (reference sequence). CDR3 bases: TGTGCCAGCAGCTCCCAATCCCCAGAGGACACTGAAGCTTTCTTT. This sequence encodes CASSSQSPEDTEAFF.

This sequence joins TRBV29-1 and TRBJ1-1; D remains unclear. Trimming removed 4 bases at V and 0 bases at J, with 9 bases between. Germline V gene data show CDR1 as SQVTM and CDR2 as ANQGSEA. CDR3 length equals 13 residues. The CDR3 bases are TGCAGCGTTGTAGACCTATTGAACACTGAAGCTTTCTTT. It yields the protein CSVVDLLNTEAFF.

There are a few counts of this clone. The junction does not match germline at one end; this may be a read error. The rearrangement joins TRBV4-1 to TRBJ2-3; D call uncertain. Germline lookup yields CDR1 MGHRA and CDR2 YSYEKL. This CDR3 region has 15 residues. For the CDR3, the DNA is TGCGCCAGCAGCCGCCCAAGGGTCGGCACGGATACGCAGTATTTT. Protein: CASSRPRVGTDTQYF.